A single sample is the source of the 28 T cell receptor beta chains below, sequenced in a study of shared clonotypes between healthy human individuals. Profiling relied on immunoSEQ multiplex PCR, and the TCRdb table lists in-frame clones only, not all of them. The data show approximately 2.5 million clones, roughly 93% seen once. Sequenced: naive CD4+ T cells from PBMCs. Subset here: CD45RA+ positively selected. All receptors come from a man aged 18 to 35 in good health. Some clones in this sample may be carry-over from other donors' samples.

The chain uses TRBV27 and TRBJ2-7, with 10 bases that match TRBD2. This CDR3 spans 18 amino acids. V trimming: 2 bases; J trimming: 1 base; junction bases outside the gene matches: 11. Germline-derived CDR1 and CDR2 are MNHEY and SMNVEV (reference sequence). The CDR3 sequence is CASSLAPGLAVTSYEQYF. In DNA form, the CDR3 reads TGTGCCAGCAGTTTAGCCCCAGGACTAGCGGTTACTTCCTACGAGCAGTACTTC.

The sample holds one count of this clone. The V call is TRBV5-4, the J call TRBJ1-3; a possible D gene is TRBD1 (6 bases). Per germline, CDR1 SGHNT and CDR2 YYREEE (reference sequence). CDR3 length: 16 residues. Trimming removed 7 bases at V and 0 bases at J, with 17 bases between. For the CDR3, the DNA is TGTGCCAGCTCCATGACCCACAGGGACTCTGGAAACACCATATATTTT. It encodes CASSMTHRDSGNTIYF.

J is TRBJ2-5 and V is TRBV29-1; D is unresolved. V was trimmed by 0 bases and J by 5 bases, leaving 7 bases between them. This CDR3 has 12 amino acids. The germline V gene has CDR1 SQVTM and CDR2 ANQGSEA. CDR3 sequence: CSVEDGRETQYF. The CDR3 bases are TGCAGCGTTGAAGACGGCAGGGAGACCCAGTACTTC.

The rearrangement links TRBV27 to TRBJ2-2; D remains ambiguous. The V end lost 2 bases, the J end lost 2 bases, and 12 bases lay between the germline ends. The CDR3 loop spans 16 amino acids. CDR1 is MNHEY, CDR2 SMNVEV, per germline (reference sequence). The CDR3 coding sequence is TGTGCCAGCAGTTTAATACAGTTGGGAAACACCGGGGAGCTGTTTTTT. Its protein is CASSLIQLGNTGELFF.

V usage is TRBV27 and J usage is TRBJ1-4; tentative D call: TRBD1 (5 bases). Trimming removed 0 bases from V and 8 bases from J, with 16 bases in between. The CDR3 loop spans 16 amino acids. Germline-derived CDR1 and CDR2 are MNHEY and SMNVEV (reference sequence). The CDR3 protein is CASSLSGLPFGEKLFF. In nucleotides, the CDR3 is TGTGCCAGCAGTTTATCGGGACTCCCCTTCGGGGAAAAACTGTTTTTT.

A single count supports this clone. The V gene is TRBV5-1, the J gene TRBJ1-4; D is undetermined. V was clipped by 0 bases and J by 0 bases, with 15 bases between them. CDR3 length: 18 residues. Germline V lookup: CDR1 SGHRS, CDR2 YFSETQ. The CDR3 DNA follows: TGCGCCAGCAGCTTGGCCACGGATACCCGTGCAACTAATGAAAAACTGTTTTTT. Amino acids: CASSLATDTRATNEKLFF. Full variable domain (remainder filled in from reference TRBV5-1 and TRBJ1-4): KAGVTQTPRYLIKTRGQQVTLSCSPISGHRSVSWYQQTPGQGLQFLFEYFSETQRNKGNFPGRFSGRQFSNSRSEMNVSTLELGDSALYLCASSLATDTRATNEKLFFGSGTQLSVL.

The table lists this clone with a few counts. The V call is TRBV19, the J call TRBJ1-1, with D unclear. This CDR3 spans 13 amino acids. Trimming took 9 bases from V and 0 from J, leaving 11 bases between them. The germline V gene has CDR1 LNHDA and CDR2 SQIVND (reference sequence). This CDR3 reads CASSWAMNTEAFF. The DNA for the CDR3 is TGTGCCAGCAGTTGGGCAATGAACACTGAAGCTTTCTTT.

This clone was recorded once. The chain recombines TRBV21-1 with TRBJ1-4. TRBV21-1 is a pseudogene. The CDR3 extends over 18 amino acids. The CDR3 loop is CASSNPEPREVTNEKLFF. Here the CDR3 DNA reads TGTGCCAGCAGCAACCCCGAACCCCGGGAAGTAACTAATGAAAAACTGTTTTTT.

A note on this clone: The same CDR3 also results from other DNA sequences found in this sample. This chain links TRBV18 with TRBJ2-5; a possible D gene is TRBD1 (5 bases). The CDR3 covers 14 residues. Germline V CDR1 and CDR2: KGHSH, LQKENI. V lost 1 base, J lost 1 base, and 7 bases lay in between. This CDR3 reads CASSPLDSQETQYF. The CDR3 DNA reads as TGTGCCAGCTCACCACTCGACAGCCAAGAGACCCAGTACTTC.

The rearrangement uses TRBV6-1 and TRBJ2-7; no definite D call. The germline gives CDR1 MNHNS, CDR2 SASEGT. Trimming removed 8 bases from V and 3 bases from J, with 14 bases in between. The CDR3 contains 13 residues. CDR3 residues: CASRNGRYYEQYF. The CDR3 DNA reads TGTGCCAGCCGTAATGGCAGATACTACGAGCAGTACTTC.

CDR3 in amino acids: CASSGQSYNEQFF. The CDR3 bases are TGTGCCAGCAGTGGTCAGTCCTACAATGAGCAGTTCTTC. The J gene is TRBJ2-1, the V gene TRBV5-5; no clear D. From germline, CDR1 is SGHKS and CDR2 YYEKEE (reference sequence). Trimming removed 5 bases from V and 1 base from J, with 7 bases in between. The CDR3 runs 13 residues.

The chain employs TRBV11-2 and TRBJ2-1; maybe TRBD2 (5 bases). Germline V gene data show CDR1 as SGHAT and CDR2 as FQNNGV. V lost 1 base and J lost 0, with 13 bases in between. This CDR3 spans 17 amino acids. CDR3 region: CASSLVYTGSSYNEQFF. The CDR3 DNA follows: TGTGCCAGCAGCTTAGTGTATACGGGGAGCTCCTACAATGAGCAGTTCTTC.

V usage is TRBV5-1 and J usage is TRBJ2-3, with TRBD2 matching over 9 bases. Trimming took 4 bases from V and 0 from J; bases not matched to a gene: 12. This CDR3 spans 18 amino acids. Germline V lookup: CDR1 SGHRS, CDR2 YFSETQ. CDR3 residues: CASSPPQLAGLSTDTQYF. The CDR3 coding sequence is TGCGCCAGCAGCCCTCCTCAACTAGCGGGCCTAAGCACAGATACGCAGTATTTT.

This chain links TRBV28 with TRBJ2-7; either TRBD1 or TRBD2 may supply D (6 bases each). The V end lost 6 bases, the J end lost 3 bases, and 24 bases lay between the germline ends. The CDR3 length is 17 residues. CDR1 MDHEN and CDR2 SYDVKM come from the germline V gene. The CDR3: CASRRPLGGGISYEQYF. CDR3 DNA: TGTGCCAGCAGGCGACCCCTGGGGGGCGGGATAAGCTACGAGCAGTACTTC.

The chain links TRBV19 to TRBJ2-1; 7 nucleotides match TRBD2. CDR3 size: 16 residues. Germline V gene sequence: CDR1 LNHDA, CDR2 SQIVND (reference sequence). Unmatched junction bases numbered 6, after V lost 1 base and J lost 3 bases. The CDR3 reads CASSIARAGLYNEQFF. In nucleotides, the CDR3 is TGTGCCAGTAGTATAGCCCGAGCGGGGCTCTACAATGAGCAGTTCTTC.

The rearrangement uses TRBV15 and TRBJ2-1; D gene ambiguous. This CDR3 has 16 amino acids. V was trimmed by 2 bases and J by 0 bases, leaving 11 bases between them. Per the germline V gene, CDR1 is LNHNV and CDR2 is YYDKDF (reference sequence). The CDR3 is CATSRSPPSSYNEQFF. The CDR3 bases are TGTGCCACCAGCAGATCCCCCCCGAGCTCCTACAATGAGCAGTTCTTC.

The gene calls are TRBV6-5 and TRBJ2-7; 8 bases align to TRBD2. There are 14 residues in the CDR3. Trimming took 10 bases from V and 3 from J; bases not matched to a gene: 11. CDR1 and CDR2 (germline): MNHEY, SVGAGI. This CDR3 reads CATREGRGVYEQYF. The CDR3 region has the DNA TGTGCCACCCGGGAGGGGAGGGGAGTCTACGAGCAGTACTTC.

The CDR3 DNA reads TGTGCCAGCAGTTACAGAAACACCATATATTTT. Residues: CASSYRNTIYF. The chain couples TRBV6-6 to TRBJ1-3; D gene uncertain. The CDR3 extends over 11 amino acids. The germline V gene encodes CDR1 MNHNY and CDR2 SVGAGI (reference sequence). The germline V and J ends were trimmed by 2 bases and 5 bases, with 1 base remaining between them.

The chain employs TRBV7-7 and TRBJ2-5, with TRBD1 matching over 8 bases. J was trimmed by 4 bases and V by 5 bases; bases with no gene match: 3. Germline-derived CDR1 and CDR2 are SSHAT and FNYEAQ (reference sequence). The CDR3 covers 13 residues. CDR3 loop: CASSTRGLETQYF. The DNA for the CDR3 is TGTGCCAGCAGCACCAGGGGGCTAGAGACCCAGTACTTC.

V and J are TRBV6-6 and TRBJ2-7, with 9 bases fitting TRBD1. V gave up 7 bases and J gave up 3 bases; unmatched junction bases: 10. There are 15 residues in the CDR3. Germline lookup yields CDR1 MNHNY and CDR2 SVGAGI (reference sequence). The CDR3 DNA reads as TGTGCCAGCACCGGATCCGGGACAGGGAACTACGAGCAGTACTTC. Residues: CASTGSGTGNYEQYF.

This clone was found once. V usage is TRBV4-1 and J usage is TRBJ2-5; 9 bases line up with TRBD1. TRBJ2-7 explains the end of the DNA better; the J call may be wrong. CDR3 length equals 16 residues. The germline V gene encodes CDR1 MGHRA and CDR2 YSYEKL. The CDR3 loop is CASSQDFRDRAHEQYF. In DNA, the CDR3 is TGCGCCAGCAGCCAAGATTTTAGGGACAGGGCCCACGAGCAGTACTTC.

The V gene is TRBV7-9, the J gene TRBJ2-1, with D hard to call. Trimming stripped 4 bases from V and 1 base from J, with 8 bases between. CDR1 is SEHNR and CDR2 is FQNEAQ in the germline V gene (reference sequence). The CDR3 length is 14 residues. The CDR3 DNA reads TGTGCCAGCAGCTGGCTGGTGTCCTACAATGAGCAGTTCTTC. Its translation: CASSWLVSYNEQFF.

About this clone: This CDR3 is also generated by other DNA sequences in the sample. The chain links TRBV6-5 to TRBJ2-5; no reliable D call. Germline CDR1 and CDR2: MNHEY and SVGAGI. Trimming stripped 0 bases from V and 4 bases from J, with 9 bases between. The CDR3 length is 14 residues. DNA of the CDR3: TGTGCCAGCAGTTACTCGAGGCGCGGAGAGACCCAGTACTTC. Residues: CASSYSRRGETQYF.

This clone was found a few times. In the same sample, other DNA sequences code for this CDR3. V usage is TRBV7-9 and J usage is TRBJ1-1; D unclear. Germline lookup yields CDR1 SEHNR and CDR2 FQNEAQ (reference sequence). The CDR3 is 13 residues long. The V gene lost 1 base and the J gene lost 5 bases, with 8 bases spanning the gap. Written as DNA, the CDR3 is TGTGCCAGCAGCTTAGAGCCGGGTACTGAAGCTTTCTTT. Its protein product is CASSLEPGTEAFF.

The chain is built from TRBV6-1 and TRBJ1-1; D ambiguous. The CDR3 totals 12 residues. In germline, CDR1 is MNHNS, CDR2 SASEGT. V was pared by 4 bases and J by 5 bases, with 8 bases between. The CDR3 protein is CASSGYGTEAFF. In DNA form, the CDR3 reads TGTGCCAGCAGTGGTTACGGGACTGAAGCTTTCTTT.

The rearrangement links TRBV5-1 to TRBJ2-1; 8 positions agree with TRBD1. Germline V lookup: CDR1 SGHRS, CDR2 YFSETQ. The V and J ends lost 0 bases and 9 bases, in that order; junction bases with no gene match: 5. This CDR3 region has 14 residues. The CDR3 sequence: CASSLGTGNGEQFF. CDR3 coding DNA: TGCGCCAGCAGCTTGGGGACAGGGAACGGTGAGCAGTTCTTC.

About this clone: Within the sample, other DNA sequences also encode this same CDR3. The CDR3 region has the DNA TGCGCCAGCAGCCCGGGGAACACTGAAGCTTTCTTT. Translated, it gives CASSPGNTEAFF. The genes are TRBV5-1 and TRBJ1-1; no clear D. This CDR3 has 12 amino acids. From germline, CDR1 is SGHRS and CDR2 YFSETQ. Trimming took 4 bases from V and 1 from J, leaving 5 bases between them.

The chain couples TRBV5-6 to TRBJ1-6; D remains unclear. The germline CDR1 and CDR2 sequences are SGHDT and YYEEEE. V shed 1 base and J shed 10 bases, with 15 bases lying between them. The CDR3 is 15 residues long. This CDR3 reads CASSLWPRVESPLHF. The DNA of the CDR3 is TGTGCCAGCAGCTTGTGGCCACGCGTAGAATCACCCCTCCACTTT.